Listed below are T cell receptor beta chains from one sample, sequenced in a study of T-cell reconstitution after alpha-beta-depleted transplantation in children. One entry per CDR3 protein results from TCRdb running MiXCR on the PCR reads. The sample yields 900,000 or so distinct CDR3 sequences, 15% to 20% seen once. The starting material was PBMCs, mostly from graft donor cells, obtained 360 days after TCRalphabeta/CD19-depleted stem cell transplant. These receptors all stem from a male patient under 18 who had a stem cell transplant for acute lymphoblastic leukemia, so the T cells may come from the graft donor. The CDR3 runs from the conserved cysteine through the conserved F or W. A D gene is named only where the DNA matches it firmly. Only part of the rows carry a size: once, few, many, or a class if the clone is expanded.

clone_size | cdr3_length | j_call | d_call | v_call | cdr3_nt | cdr3_aa
- | 15 | TRBJ2-1 | - | TRBV9 | TGTGCCAGCAGAGAAGGGGGAGACACCTACAATGAGCAGTTCTTC | CASREGGDTYNEQFF
few | 15 | TRBJ2-3 | - | TRBV12-3/TRBV12-4 | TGTGCCAGCAGTTCGATAGTCGATAGCACAGATACGCAGTATTTT | CASSSIVDSTDTQYF
few | 16 | TRBJ2-3 | TRBD1 | TRBV11-2 | TGTGCCAGCGGACTTGGGACAGGCACTAGCACAGATACGCAGTATTTT | CASGLGTGTSTDTQYF
few | 14 | TRBJ2-3 | TRBD2 | TRBV7-3 | TGTGCCAGCAGCTTAAGGAGCGGGAGCGCTCTCCAGTATTTT | CASSLRSGSALQYF
- | 13 | TRBJ2-4 | - | TRBV20-1 | TGCAGTGCTAGCGCCCCAGCCAAAAACATTCAGTACTTC | CSASAPAKNIQYF
few | 15 | TRBJ1-6 | - | TRBV7-9 | TGTGCCAGCAGCTTAGGAACGGTGGGGTTTTCACCCCTCCACTTT | CASSLGTVGFSPLHF
- | 13 | TRBJ2-1 | - | TRBV18 | TGTGCCAGCTCACCATGGACAGATGATGAGCAGTTCTTC | CASSPWTDDEQFF
few | 14 | TRBJ2-3 | - | TRBV5-1 | TGCGCCAGCAGCGCCCTCCAGGGTACAGATACGCAGTATTTT | CASSALQGTDTQYF
few | 13 | TRBJ2-7 | - | TRBV5-1 | TGCGCCAGCAGCTTGGATGGTCTAGGGGAGCAGTACTTC | CASSLDGLGEQYF
once | 12 | TRBJ2-7 | - | TRBV20-1 | TGCAGTGCCCCGGGACGCCTCTACGAGCAGTACTTC | CSAPGRLYEQYF
many | 16 | TRBJ2-5 | - | TRBV11-2 | TGTGCCAGCAGCTCCCAGGGAAGAGGGGTCCAAGAGACCCAGTACTTC | CASSSQGRGVQETQYF
few | 16 | TRBJ2-5 | TRBD1 | TRBV5-1 | TGCGCCAGCAGCTTGAACAGGGGAAGATGGGGAGAGACCCAGTACTTC | CASSLNRGRWGETQYF
many | 14 | TRBJ1-1 | - | TRBV5-1 | TGTGCCAGCAGCTTGGGGACATTGAACACTGAAGCTTTCTTT | CASSLGTLNTEAFF
few | 15 | TRBJ2-3 | TRBD2 | TRBV20-1 | TGCAGTGCTAGAGGGGGACTAGCGGGCACAGATACGCAGTATTTT | CSARGGLAGTDTQYF
- | 15 | TRBJ2-1 | - | TRBV7-8 | TGTGCCAGCAGCTCCGAGGGCAGGGAGTGGAATGAGCAGTTCTTC | CASSSEGREWNEQFF
few | 15 | TRBJ2-1 | - | TRBV15 | TGTGCCACCAGTTACCTCCGGGACAACAGATTGGAGCAGTTCTTC | CATSYLRDNRLEQFF
- | 13 | TRBJ1-2 | - | TRBV5-6 | TGTGCCAGCAGCCTAGGGCACCCCTATGGCTACACCTTC | CASSLGHPYGYTF
- | 17 | TRBJ2-6 | - | TRBV5-1 | TGCGCCAGCAGCTTCCCCCGGTCGGGGTCCGGGGCCAACGTCCTGACTTTC | CASSFPRSGSGANVLTF
few | 16 | TRBJ2-2 | TRBD2 | TRBV18 | TGTGCCAGCTCACCACCGGGCACTAGCGGAACCGGGGAGCTGTTTTTT | CASSPPGTSGTGELFF
- | 18 | TRBJ2-1 | TRBD2 | TRBV5-1 | TGCGCCAGCAGCTTGGGGCTAGCGGGAGTTTCCGGCAGCAATGAGCAGTTCTTC | CASSLGLAGVSGSNEQFF
few | 14 | TRBJ2-5 | - | TRBV7-2 | TGTGCCAGCAGCACCGGGACATACCAAGAGACCCAGTACTTC | CASSTGTYQETQYF
- | 15 | TRBJ2-1 | - | TRBV27 | TGTGCCAGCAGTTTAAATAGCAGACCATACAATGAGCAGTTCTTC | CASSLNSRPYNEQFF
few | 13 | TRBJ2-6 | - | TRBV19 | TGTGCCAGTACCAGGGCTGGGGCCAACGTCCTGACTTTC | CASTRAGANVLTF
- | 14 | TRBJ1-5 | TRBD1 | TRBV2 | TGTGCCAGCACCCCGGACAGGAGCAATCAGCCCCAGCATTTT | CASTPDRSNQPQHF
few | 18 | TRBJ1-2 | TRBD1 | TRBV10-3 | TGTGCCATCAGTGACCCCGGACAGGGACGGCCAACGAGCTATGGCTACACCTTC | CAISDPGQGRPTSYGYTF
- | 14 | TRBJ2-3 | - | TRBV24-1 | TGTGCCACCAGTGAACCCGACAGGCTAGTTAAGCAGTATTTT | CATSEPDRLVKQYF
many | 17 | TRBJ2-3 | TRBD2 | TRBV5-1 | TGCGCCAGCAGCTTCCTGGGGGGGGTCGGTCAGACAGATACGCAGTATTTT | CASSFLGGVGQTDTQYF
few | 14 | TRBJ2-7 | - | TRBV10-3 | TGTGCCATCAGTGAGTCCGGTTTATCCTACGAGCAGTACTTC | CAISESGLSYEQYF
many | 16 | TRBJ2-3 | TRBD2 | TRBV7-9 | TGTGCCAGCAGCCTATCGCTAGCGGGAGCAGCAGATACGCAGTATTTT | CASSLSLAGAADTQYF
few | 14 | TRBJ2-3 | - | TRBV29-1 | TGCAGCGTTGGCGCCTACATCCCCACAGATACGCAGTATTTT | CSVGAYIPTDTQYF
many | 16 | TRBJ2-1 | - | TRBV7-6 | TGTGCCAGCAGCTTAGATTTTCGGCACCCTTACAATGAGCAGTTCTTC | CASSLDFRHPYNEQFF
- | 15 | TRBJ2-7 | TRBD2 | TRBV7-6 | TGTGCCAGCGGCGCCCTAGCGGGCCTTTCCTACGAGCAGTACTTC | CASGALAGLSYEQYF
- | 16 | TRBJ1-3 | TRBD1 | TRBV12-3/TRBV12-4 | TGTGCCAGCCGAAATTCCCTGGGACAGTCTGGAAACACCATATATTTT | CASRNSLGQSGNTIYF
- | 12 | TRBJ2-3 | - | TRBV12-3/TRBV12-4 | TGTGCCAGCAGTTTCATACGGGATACGCAGTATTTT | CASSFIRDTQYF
few | 17 | TRBJ2-1 | TRBD2 | TRBV24-1 | TGTGCCACCAGTGACCCCCGTAGCGGGCGCTCCTACAATGAGCAGTTCTTC | CATSDPRSGRSYNEQFF
- | 12 | TRBJ2-5 | TRBD1 | TRBV6-1 | TGTGCCAGCAGGGACAGGGGGCAGACCCAGTACTTC | CASRDRGQTQYF
many | 13 | TRBJ2-1 | - | TRBV5-1 | TGCGCCAGCAGCTTGCAAGCTGGGAATGAGCAGTTCTTC | CASSLQAGNEQFF
- | 17 | TRBJ2-3 | TRBD2 | TRBV5-1 | TGCGCCAGCAGCTTGTGGACTAGCGGGGCGTCGACAGATACGCAGTATTTT | CASSLWTSGASTDTQYF
- | 18 | TRBJ2-5 | - | TRBV5-1 | TGCGCCAGCAGCTTGGGGAGGGCGAGCGGAGTCTACCAAGAGACCCAGTACTTC | CASSLGRASGVYQETQYF
- | 15 | TRBJ1-3 | - | TRBV5-1 | TGCGCCAGCAGCGCAACCATCAGCTCTGGAAACACCATATATTTT | CASSATISSGNTIYF
- | 15 | TRBJ2-3 | TRBD2 | TRBV5-1 | TGCGCCAGCAGCCCCGGGACTAGCGACACAGATACGCAGTATTTT | CASSPGTSDTDTQYF